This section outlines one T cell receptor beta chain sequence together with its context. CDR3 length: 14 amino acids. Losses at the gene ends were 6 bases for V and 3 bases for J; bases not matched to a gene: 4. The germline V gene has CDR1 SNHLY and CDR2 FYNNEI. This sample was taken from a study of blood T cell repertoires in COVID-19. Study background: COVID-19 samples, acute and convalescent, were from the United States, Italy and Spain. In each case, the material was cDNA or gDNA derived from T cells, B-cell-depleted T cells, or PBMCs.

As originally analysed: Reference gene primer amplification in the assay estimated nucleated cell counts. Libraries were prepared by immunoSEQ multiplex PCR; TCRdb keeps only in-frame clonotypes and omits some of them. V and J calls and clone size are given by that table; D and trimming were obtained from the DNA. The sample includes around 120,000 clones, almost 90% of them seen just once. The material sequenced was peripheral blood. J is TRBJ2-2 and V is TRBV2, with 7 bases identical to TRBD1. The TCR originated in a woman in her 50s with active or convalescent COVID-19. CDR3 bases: TGTGCCAGCAGGGGAGACAGGGACACCGGGGAGCTGTTTTTT. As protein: CASRGDRDTGELFF.